What follows is one T cell receptor beta chain and its context. Its antigen is currently unknown. The sample comes from a study of identical twins. Unique molecular identifiers were present on the cDNA, and a universal primer site came from template switching. TCRdb processed the 5' RACE reads anew with MiXCR; each CDR3 protein has one entry. The profile shows a few hundred thousand distinct CDR3 sequences, around an eighth of them singletons. The study, taken as a whole, reports: Twins showed weaker excess sharing in their beta out-of-frame sequences. Part of the zero-insertion signal could reflect confounding by invariant MAIT and iNKT cells. Donors were not followed over many years; analysis was cross-sectional.

V lost 5 bases, J lost 6 bases, and 6 bases stayed unmatched. CDR3 length equals 15 residues. Separately, the same data were catalogued under a study of yellow fever vaccine responses in identical twins.

The chain recombines TRBV12-3 or TRBV12-4 with TRBJ1-5, with TRBD1 matching 11 bases. This sequence originates from a woman aged 18 to 35 in good health. The sequenced sample consisted of CD8+ T cells sorted from blood. The CDR3 loop reads CASSAGQGAGQPQHF. The CDR3 DNA sequence: TGTGCCAGCAGTGCCGGACAGGGGGCAGGTCAGCCCCAGCATTTT.